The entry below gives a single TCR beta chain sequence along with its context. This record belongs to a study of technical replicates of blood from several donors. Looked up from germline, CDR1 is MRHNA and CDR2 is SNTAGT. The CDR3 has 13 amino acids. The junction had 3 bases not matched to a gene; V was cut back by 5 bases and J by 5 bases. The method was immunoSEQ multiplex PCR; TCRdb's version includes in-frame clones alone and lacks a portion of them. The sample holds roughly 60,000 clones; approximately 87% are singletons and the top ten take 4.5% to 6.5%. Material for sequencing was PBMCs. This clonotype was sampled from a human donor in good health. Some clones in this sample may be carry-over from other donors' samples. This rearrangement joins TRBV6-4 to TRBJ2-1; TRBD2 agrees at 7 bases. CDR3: CASSSREDNEQFF. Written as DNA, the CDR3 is TGTGCCAGCAGTTCACGGGAGGACAATGAGCAGTTCTTC.